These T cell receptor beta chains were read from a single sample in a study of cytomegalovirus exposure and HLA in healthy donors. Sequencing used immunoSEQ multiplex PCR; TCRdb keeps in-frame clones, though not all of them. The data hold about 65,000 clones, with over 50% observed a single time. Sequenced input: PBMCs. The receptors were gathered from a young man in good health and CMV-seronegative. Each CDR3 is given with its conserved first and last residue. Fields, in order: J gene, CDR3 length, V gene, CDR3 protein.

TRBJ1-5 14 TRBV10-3 CAISGGGTNQPQHF
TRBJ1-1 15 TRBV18 CASSLSQVINTEAFF
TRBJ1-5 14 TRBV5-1 CASSLGSFNQPQHF
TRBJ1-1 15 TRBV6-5 CASSYGHGVVPEAFF
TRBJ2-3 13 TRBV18 CASSPPGTDTQYF
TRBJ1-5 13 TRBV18 CASSTGGNQPQHF
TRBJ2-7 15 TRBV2 CASSGKGTGTREQYF
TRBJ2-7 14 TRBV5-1 CASSLVSGTYEQYF
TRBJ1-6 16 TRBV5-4 CASSLEPGQHNSPLHF
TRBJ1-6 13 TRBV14 CASSRQGSSPLHF
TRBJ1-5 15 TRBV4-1 CASSQVNRGDQPQHF
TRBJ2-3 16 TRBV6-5 CASSFASGLSTDTQYF
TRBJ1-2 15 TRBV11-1 CASSLEETFIDGYTF
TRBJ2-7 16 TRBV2 CASPGIPGQGTYEQYF
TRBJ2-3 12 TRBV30 CAWAQQGYTQYF
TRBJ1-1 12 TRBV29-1 CSVEDRPPGAFF
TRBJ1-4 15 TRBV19 CASSMWDRAGEKLFF
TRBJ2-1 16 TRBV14 CASETEAGGPRNEQFF
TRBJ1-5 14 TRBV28 CASTGGGGHRSQHF
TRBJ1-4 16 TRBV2 CASSVRRKATNEKLFF
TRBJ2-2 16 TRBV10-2 CASRTSGGAYAGELFF
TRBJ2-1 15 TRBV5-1 CASSLTAGPHNEQFF
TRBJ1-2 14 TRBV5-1 CASTQSPGYYGYTF
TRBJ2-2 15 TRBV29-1 CSALGHRGITGELFF
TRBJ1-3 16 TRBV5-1 CASSFQAASTGNTIYF
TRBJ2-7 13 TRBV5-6 CASSFLESYEQYF
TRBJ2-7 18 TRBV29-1 CSVPLQGKVRLEAYEQYF
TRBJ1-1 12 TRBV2 CASRDSLSEAFF
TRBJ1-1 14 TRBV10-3 CAISESAGGTEAFF
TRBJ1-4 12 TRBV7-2 CASSSTVEKLFF
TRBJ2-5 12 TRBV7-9 CASSSQTPHQYF
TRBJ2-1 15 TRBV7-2 CASSLGLAGYNEQFF
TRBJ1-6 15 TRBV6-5 CASSYSTGHNSPLHF
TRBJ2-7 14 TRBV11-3 CASSPRLDSYEQYF
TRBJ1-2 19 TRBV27 CASSSLTGGERDFNYGYTF
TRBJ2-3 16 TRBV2 CASSEIQIRGGEAQYF
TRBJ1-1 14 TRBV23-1 CASRAGEGDTEAFF
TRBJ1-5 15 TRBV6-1 CATDSGARSNQPQHF
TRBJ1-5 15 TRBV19 CASSPTGVSNQPQHF
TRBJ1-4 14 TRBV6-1 CASSDGRGVEKLFF
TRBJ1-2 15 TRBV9 CASSVSGGTNYGYTF
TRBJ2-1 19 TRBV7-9 CASSFGPAGAGSSYNEQFF
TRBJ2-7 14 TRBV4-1 CASSQETGFNEQYF
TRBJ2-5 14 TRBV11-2 CASSLLGAQETQYF
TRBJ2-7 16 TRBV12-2 CASRLVGGTVTYEQYF
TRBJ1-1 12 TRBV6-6 CASSTGQGPAFF
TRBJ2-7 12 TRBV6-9 CASSSANYEQYF
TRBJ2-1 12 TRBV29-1 CSVFGGNNEQFF
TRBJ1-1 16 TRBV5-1 CASSLLDRQSNTEAFF
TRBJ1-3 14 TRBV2 CASRTPSTGNTIYF
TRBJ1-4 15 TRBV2 CASRPDSATNEKLFF
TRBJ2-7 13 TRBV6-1 CATLAGGSYEQYF
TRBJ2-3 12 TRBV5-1 CASSPYTDTQYF